This passage covers 7 T cell receptor beta chains from one sample sequenced in a study of blood T cell repertoires in COVID-19. Sequenced by immunoSEQ multiplex PCR; TCRdb stores in-frame clones only, minus some. The sample records roughly 140,000 clones, 76% being singletons. Source material: peripheral blood. The receptors were sampled from a woman of 80 years or more with acute or convalescent COVID-19.

The chain employs TRBV5-1 and TRBJ2-2; TRBD2 is a possible D gene (6 bases). Germline loops: CDR1 SGHRS, CDR2 YFSETQ. This CDR3 comprises 15 residues. Trimming took 6 bases from V and 4 from J, leaving 16 bases between them. The CDR3 loop reads CASTTDAGTTGELFF. The CDR3 nucleotides are TGCGCCAGCACTACTGACGCGGGGACCACCGGGGAGCTGTTTTTT.

V usage is TRBV5-1 and J usage is TRBJ1-1, with 9 positions matching TRBD1. Germline trimming cut 5 bases from V and 8 bases from J; bases unmatched to any gene: 19. CDR1 is SGHRS, CDR2 YFSETQ, per germline. This CDR3 has 17 residues. In nucleotides, the CDR3 is TGCGCCAGCAGTTCCGTCGGGACAGGGTTTCAGAGTCCCGAAGCTTTCTTT. Translation: CASSSVGTGFQSPEAFF. Supplemented by reference TRBV5-1 and TRBJ1-1, the full variable domain reads KAGVTQTPRYLIKTRGQQVTLSCSPISGHRSVSWYQQTPGQGLQFLFEYFSETQRNKGNFPGRFSGRQFSNSRSEMNVSTLELGDSALYLCASSSVGTGFQSPEAFFGQGTRLTVV.

This clone has just a few counts. The CDR3 region is CASSPTYQGYGYTF. DNA for the CDR3: TGTGCCAGCTCACCAACGTATCAGGGCTATGGCTACACCTTC. The chain couples TRBV18 to TRBJ1-2; possibly TRBD1 for D (5 bases). The CDR3 has 14 amino acids. Germline CDR1 and CDR2: KGHSH and LQKENI. V gave up 2 bases and J gave up 4 bases, with 11 bases separating them.

The chain links TRBV19 to TRBJ2-2; the D gene is possibly TRBD1 (6 bases). V lost 6 bases and J 2 bases, leaving 13 bases between the germline ends. CDR1 and CDR2 from the germline V gene are LNHDA and SQIVND (reference sequence). The CDR3 covers 15 residues. CDR3 in DNA: TGTGCCAGTAGGCTAACAGGGATTAACACCGGGGAGCTGTTTTTT. It codes for CASRLTGINTGELFF. The full variable domain, its missing parts supplied by reference TRBV19 and TRBJ2-2, is DGGITQSPKYLFRKEGQNVTLSCEQNLNHDAMYWYRQDPGQGLRLIYYSQIVNDFQKGDIAEGYSVSREKKESFPLTVTSAQKNPTAFYLCASRLTGINTGELFFGEGSRLTVL.

The V and J genes are TRBV6-5 and TRBJ2-7; no clear D. Germline-derived CDR1 and CDR2 are MNHEY and SVGAGI. The ends were cut back, 6 bases at V and 1 base at J, with 16 bases in the middle. CDR3 length: 15 amino acids. The CDR3: CASRSPGLSSYEQYF. The CDR3, as DNA: TGTGCCAGCAGGAGCCCAGGCCTTTCTTCCTACGAGCAGTACTTC.

This clone was counted only a few times. The V gene is TRBV18, the J gene TRBJ2-6; the match to TRBD1 covers 7 bases. The CDR3 is 17 residues long. Germline CDR1 and CDR2: KGHSH and LQKENI. Trimming cost V 3 bases and J 0 bases; bases outside gene matches: 5. For the CDR3, the DNA is TGTGCCAGCTCACCCCTGGGACAGAGCTCTGGGGCCAACGTCCTGACTTTC. Translating it yields CASSPLGQSSGANVLTF.

The genes are TRBV10-2 and TRBJ2-5; no clear D. The CDR3 is 12 amino acids. The V end was cut by 2 bases, the J end by 3 bases, with 4 bases between. Germline values: CDR1 WSHSY, CDR2 SAAADI. CDR3 DNA sequence: TGCGCCAGCAGTGAGCTTGAAGAGACCCAGTACTTC. It is translated as CASSELEETQYF.